The next 26 T cell receptor beta chains were all read from a single sample in a study of T cell repertoires in cytomegalovirus infection. TCRdb reanalysed the reads using MiXCR and keeps one entry per CDR3 protein. This sample has some 590,000 distinct CDR3 sequences; about 39% occur once, and the top ten carry over 45%. No antigen is known for these receptors. Sequenced material: cultured PBMCs, taken from culture after CMV antigen stimulation. The source is a human donor in good health (CMV status not recorded). Some clones in this sample may be carry-over from other donors' samples.

The chain couples TRBV7-2 to TRBJ2-7; 7 nucleotides align to TRBD2. Germline-derived CDR1 and CDR2 are SGHTA and FQGNSA. Trimming took 4 bases from V and 3 from J; bases not matched to a gene: 6. The CDR3 totals 14 residues. The CDR3: CASSYGGTGYEQYF. The CDR3 nucleotides read TGTGCCAGCAGCTACGGGGGGACGGGCTACGAGCAGTACTTC. Full variable domain (missing parts from reference TRBV7-2 and TRBJ2-7): GAGVSQSPSNKVTEKGKDVELRCDPISGHTALYWYRQSLGQGLEFLIYFQGNSAPDKSGLPSDRFSAERTGGSVSTLTIQRTQQEDSAVYLCASSYGGTGYEQYFGPGTRLTVT.

The chain joins TRBV6-8 to TRBJ1-2, with 10 bases fitting TRBD1. The junction had 11 bases not matched to a gene; V was cut back by 5 bases and J by 5 bases. CDR3 length: 16 amino acids. Germline values: CDR1 MNHGY, CDR2 SAAAGT. The CDR3 loop reads CASSTYPGQGPYGYTF. CDR3 nucleotides: TGTGCCAGCAGTACTTATCCGGGACAGGGGCCGTATGGCTACACCTTC.

This chain connects TRBV6-1 to TRBJ1-6; weak D call: TRBD1 (6 bases). The CDR3 has 15 amino acids. Germline assignment: CDR1 MNHNS and CDR2 SASEGT. The V gene lost 6 bases and the J gene lost 10 bases, with 19 bases spanning the gap. CDR3: CASRVTGGGLSPLHF. The CDR3 DNA is TGTGCCAGCAGGGTGACAGGTGGAGGTCTCTCACCCCTCCACTTT.

The rearrangement links TRBV6-5 to TRBJ2-7; weak D call: TRBD2 (5 bases). The ends were cut back, 0 bases at V and 5 bases at J, with 11 bases in the middle. Germline lookup yields CDR1 MNHEY and CDR2 SVGAGI. This CDR3 has 14 residues. As DNA, the CDR3 is TGTGCCAGCAGTTACTCGATTACCGGGAACGAGCAGTACTTC. Amino acids: CASSYSITGNEQYF.

The genes are TRBV10-3 and TRBJ2-2; 9 bases fit TRBD1. The CDR3 contains 15 residues. V trimming: 5 bases; J trimming: 6 bases; junction bases outside the gene matches: 7. Germline V lookup: CDR1 ENHRY, CDR2 SYGVKD. The CDR3 here is CAISPRDRASGELFF. DNA of the CDR3: TGTGCCATCAGTCCCCGGGACAGGGCGTCCGGGGAGCTGTTTTTT.

The chain carries TRBV6-2 or TRBV6-3 and TRBJ1-5; D might be TRBD1 (6 bases). Looked up from germline, CDR1 is MNHEY and CDR2 is SVGEGT. The CDR3 runs to 17 residues. The ends were cut back, 4 bases at V and 4 bases at J, with 20 bases in the middle. The chain's CDR3 is CASSSPKTGGLNQPQHF. The CDR3 DNA is TGTGCCAGCAGTTCACCAAAAACGGGGGGGCTAAATCAGCCCCAGCATTTT.

This clonotype was counted between two and nine times. The genes are TRBV28 and TRBJ2-7; TRBD1 might be the D (6 bases). CDR3 length: 13 amino acids. The ends were cut back, 6 bases at V and 7 bases at J, with 16 bases in the middle. Looked up from germline, CDR1 is MDHEN and CDR2 is SYDVKM. The CDR3 sequence is CASSLIDRMEQYF. CDR3 coding DNA: TGTGCCAGCAGCCTGATCGACAGGATGGAGCAGTACTTC.

This chain links TRBV6-1 with TRBJ2-5, with D tentatively TRBD1 (6 bases). CDR1 is MNHNS and CDR2 is SASEGT in the germline V gene. The ends were cut back, 7 bases at V and 0 bases at J, with 18 bases in the middle. The CDR3 extends over 16 amino acids. The CDR3 bases are TGTGCCAGCACTTTACTCCCAGGGGCGTACCAAGAGACCCAGTACTTC. The encoded protein is CASTLLPGAYQETQYF.

This clonotype occurred once. The chain employs TRBV5-4 and TRBJ2-3; 8 nucleotides line up with TRBD2. CDR1 and CDR2 (germline): SGHNT, YYREEE (reference sequence). CDR3 size: 13 residues. The V gene end was trimmed by 7 bases and the J gene end by 4 bases; junction bases not matched to a gene: 5. The CDR3 DNA reads TGTGCCAGCCATACCGGGGGGGCAGATACGCAGTATTTT. Amino acid sequence: CASHTGGADTQYF.

This clonotype came up a few times. The chain combines TRBV7-2 with TRBJ1-1; no definite D call. This CDR3 has 14 amino acids. Germline CDR1 reads SGHTA; CDR2 reads FQGNSA. Trimming left V 5 bases short and J 1 base short, with 11 bases between. The CDR3, as DNA: TGTGCCAGCAGCACCAACGTATGGAACACTGAAGCTTTCTTT. This gives the protein CASSTNVWNTEAFF. The complete variable domain, with remaining parts taken from reference TRBV7-2 and TRBJ1-1, reads GAGVSQSPSNKVTEKGKDVELRCDPISGHTALYWYRQSLGQGLEFLIYFQGNSAPDKSGLPSDRFSAERTGGSVSTLTIQRTQQEDSAVYLCASSTNVWNTEAFFGQGTRLTVV.

This clonotype appeared a few times. CDR3: CASGLPTLARRSYNEQFF. For the CDR3, the DNA is TGTGCTAGTGGTTTGCCCACCCTAGCGAGACGCTCCTACAATGAGCAGTTCTTC. This chain joins TRBV12-5 and TRBJ2-1; D is perhaps TRBD2 (6 bases). Germline values: CDR1 LGHNT, CDR2 FRNRAP. This CDR3 is built from 18 residues. Trimming took 2 bases from V and 0 from J, leaving 17 bases between them.

V gene TRBV10-3 combines with J gene TRBJ1-2; TRBD1 might be the D (5 bases). This CDR3 comprises 14 residues. Germline values: CDR1 ENHRY, CDR2 SYGVKD. Trimming stripped 9 bases from V and 1 base from J, with 15 bases between. The CDR3, as DNA: TGTGCCATATTTCGGGACCAAGTTAACTATGGCTACACCTTC. Its protein product is CAIFRDQVNYGYTF.

The J gene is TRBJ1-1, the V gene TRBV20-1, with 9 bases that match TRBD1. Germline V lookup: CDR1 DFQATT, CDR2 SNEGSKA (reference sequence). CDR3 length: 14 amino acids. V lost 0 bases and J lost 3; bases outside the gene matches: 2. CDR3 DNA sequence: TGCAGTGCTAGAGACGGACAGGGGCACACTGAAGCTTTCTTT. Encoded protein: CSARDGQGHTEAFF.

Ten or more counts support this clonotype. The V call is TRBV7-8, the J call TRBJ1-5; D unresolved. Trimming took 1 base from V and 7 from J, leaving 11 bases between them. Germline V lookup: CDR1 SGHVS, CDR2 FQNEAQ. The length of the CDR3 is 14 residues. CDR3 in amino acids: CASSLVRVGQPQHF. The CDR3 nucleotides read TGTGCCAGCAGCTTAGTAAGGGTCGGCCAGCCCCAGCATTTT.

The sample holds a few counts of this clonotype. This chain joins TRBV6-1 and TRBJ2-5; TRBD1 matches at 7 bases. The V segment lost 3 bases and the J segment 5 bases; nucleotides outside the gene matches: 9. CDR1 and CDR2 from the germline V gene are MNHNS and SASEGT. The CDR3 totals 15 residues. CDR3 amino acids: CASSEGQGVWETQYF. CDR3 bases: TGTGCCAGCAGTGAGGGGCAGGGGGTATGGGAGACCCAGTACTTC.

The V call is TRBV20-1, the J call TRBJ2-7, with TRBD2 matching 10 bases. The germline CDR1 and CDR2 sequences are DFQATT and SNEGSKA (reference sequence). The CDR3 is 14 amino acids. Trimming at V came to 1 base and at J to 4 bases, leaving 4 bases not matched to a gene. The CDR3 loop reads CSARVPSGRYEQYF. The CDR3 nucleotides are TGCAGTGCTAGAGTCCCTAGCGGGAGATACGAGCAGTACTTC.

Many counts were recorded for this clonotype. The chain combines TRBV7-2 with TRBJ2-7, with D possibly being TRBD2 (6 bases). Trimming removed 3 bases from V and 9 bases from J, with 12 bases in between. From germline, CDR1 is SGHTA and CDR2 FQGNSA. The CDR3 runs to 12 residues. CDR3: CASSFTAGLQYF. As DNA, the CDR3 is TGTGCCAGCAGCTTTACGGCGGGGCTGCAGTACTTC.

This clonotype was counted only a few times. V is TRBV9 and J is TRBJ1-2, with no clear D. CDR1 SGDLS and CDR2 YYNGEE come from the germline V gene. V was pared by 0 bases and J by 2 bases, with 8 bases between. The CDR3 covers 14 residues. The DNA of the CDR3 is TGTGCCAGCAGCGTAGATTCAGGAAACTATGGCTACACCTTC. The encoded protein is CASSVDSGNYGYTF.

The V gene is TRBV27, the J gene TRBJ2-7, with 8 bases fitting TRBD1. CDR3 size: 12 residues. The germline CDR1 and CDR2 sequences are MNHEY and SMNVEV (reference sequence). The J segment lost 7 bases and the V segment lost 6 bases, leaving 5 bases of the junction unmatched. CDR3 nucleotides: TGTGCCAGCAGGCGACAGGGGACGGAGCAGTACTTC. This gives the protein CASRRQGTEQYF.

V usage is TRBV7-6 and J usage is TRBJ2-5; 9 bases are a match to TRBD2. The trim removed 8 bases at V and 5 bases at J, leaving 3 bases unmatched. From germline, CDR1 is SGHVS and CDR2 FNYEAQ. The CDR3 runs to 12 residues. The CDR3 reads CASVTSGETQYF. The CDR3 DNA reads TGTGCCAGCGTTACTAGCGGGGAGACCCAGTACTTC. Looking up the rest from reference TRBV7-6 and TRBJ2-5 gives the full variable domain: GAGVSQSPRYKVTKRGQDVALRCDPISGHVSLYWYRQALGQGPEFLTYFNYEAQQDKSGLPNDRFSAERPEGSISTLTIQRTEQRDSAMYRCASVTSGETQYFGPGTRLLVL.

This clonotype occurred a few times. V and J are TRBV19 and TRBJ1-1, with D unresolved. CDR1 is LNHDA, CDR2 SQIVND, per germline (reference sequence). V lost 5 bases to trimming and J lost 3 bases, with 10 bases between them. This CDR3 region has 13 residues. The CDR3 sequence: CASSVTSYTEAFF. The CDR3 DNA sequence: TGTGCCAGTAGTGTGACATCCTACACTGAAGCTTTCTTT.

This clonotype has just a few counts. V gene TRBV4-3 combines with J gene TRBJ1-1; D call uncertain. Trimming removed 1 base at V and 5 bases at J, with 17 bases between. The CDR3 consists of 16 residues. Germline CDR1 LGHNA, CDR2 YSLEER. The CDR3 loop reads CASSQVLLTQGTEAFF. The CDR3 nucleotides are TGCGCCAGCAGCCAAGTCCTACTCACCCAAGGGACTGAAGCTTTCTTT.

This clonotype was detected only once. This rearrangement joins TRBV20-1 to TRBJ2-7; D possibly corresponds to TRBD1 (5 bases). CDR3 length equals 13 residues. From germline, CDR1 is DFQATT and CDR2 SNEGSKA (reference sequence). V was shortened by 5 bases and J by 3 bases, with 14 bases between the two germline ends. In DNA, the CDR3 is TGCAGTGCTGGGAAGGGGTCTCTCTACGAGCAGTACTTC. Its protein is CSAGKGSLYEQYF.

The chain is built from TRBV7-2 and TRBJ2-3, with no clear D. Germline V lookup: CDR1 SGHTA, CDR2 FQGNSA. The CDR3 has 16 amino acids. With 1 base removed from V and 2 bases from J, the gap between germline ends came to 13 bases. In DNA, the CDR3 is TGTGCCAGCAGCTTAGTAGAGACACCCATCACAGATACGCAGTATTTT. It translates to CASSLVETPITDTQYF.

This clonotype was counted a single time. The V gene is TRBV19, the J gene TRBJ2-3; D is perhaps TRBD1 (5 bases). Per germline, CDR1 LNHDA and CDR2 SQIVND (reference sequence). The CDR3 spans 18 residues. V lost 0 bases and J lost 2, with 18 bases in between. The CDR3 DNA sequence: TGTGCCAGTAGTATAGATCGGCTAGGAGCAGGGTACACAGATACGCAGTATTTT. This sequence encodes CASSIDRLGAGYTDTQYF.

This clonotype was recorded a few times. The chain combines TRBV19 with TRBJ2-6; no reliable D call. Germline-derived CDR1 and CDR2 are LNHDA and SQIVND (reference sequence). This CDR3 has 15 residues. The V and J ends lost 5 bases and 4 bases respectively, with 12 bases between them. The CDR3 protein is CASSQRLTGANVLTF. CDR3 DNA: TGTGCCAGTAGTCAACGACTGACCGGGGCCAACGTCCTGACTTTC.